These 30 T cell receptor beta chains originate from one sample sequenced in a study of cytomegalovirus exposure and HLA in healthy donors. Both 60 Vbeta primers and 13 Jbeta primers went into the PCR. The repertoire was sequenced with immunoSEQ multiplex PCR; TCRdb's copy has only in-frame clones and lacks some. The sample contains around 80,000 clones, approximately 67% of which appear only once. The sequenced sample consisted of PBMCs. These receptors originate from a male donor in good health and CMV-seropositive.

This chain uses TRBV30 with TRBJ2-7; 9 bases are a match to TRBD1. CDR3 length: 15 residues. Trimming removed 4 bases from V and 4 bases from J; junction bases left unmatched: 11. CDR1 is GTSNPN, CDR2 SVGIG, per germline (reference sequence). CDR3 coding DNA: TGTGCCTGGACTCCCACCGACAGGGGGGGGTACGAGCAGTACTTC. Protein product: CAWTPTDRGGYEQYF.

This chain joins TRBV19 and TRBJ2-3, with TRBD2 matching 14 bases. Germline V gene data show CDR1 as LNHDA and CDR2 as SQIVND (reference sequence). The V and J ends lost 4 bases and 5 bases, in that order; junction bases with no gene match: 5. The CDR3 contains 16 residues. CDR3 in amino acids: CASSRGTSGGGDTQYF. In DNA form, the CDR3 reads TGTGCCAGTAGTAGGGGGACTAGCGGGGGTGGAGATACGCAGTATTTT.

CDR3 coding DNA: TGTGCCAGCAGTTCAACTTTACAGGGTGGAGACACTGAAGCTTTCTTT. It yields the protein CASSSTLQGGDTEAFF. This chain joins TRBV11-2 and TRBJ1-1; perhaps TRBD1 as D (6 bases). Germline lookup yields CDR1 SGHAT and CDR2 FQNNGV. V dropped 6 bases and J dropped 3 bases, with 20 bases sitting between them. The CDR3 totals 16 residues.

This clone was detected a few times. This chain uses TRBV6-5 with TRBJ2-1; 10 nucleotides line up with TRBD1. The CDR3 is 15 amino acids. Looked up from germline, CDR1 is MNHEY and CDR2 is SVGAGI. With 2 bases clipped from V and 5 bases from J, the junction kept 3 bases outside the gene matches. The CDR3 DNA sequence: TGTGCCAGCAGTTACCTAGGGACAGGGGACAATGAGCAGTTCTTC. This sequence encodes CASSYLGTGDNEQFF.

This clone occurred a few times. The CDR3 coding sequence is TGTGCCAGCAGGATCGGGTGGAACTATGGCTACACCTTC. This codes for CASRIGWNYGYTF. This chain uses TRBV6-5 with TRBJ1-2; D ambiguous. V was shortened by 6 bases and J by 2 bases, with 10 bases between the two germline ends. The germline CDR1 and CDR2 sequences are MNHEY and SVGAGI. CDR3 size: 13 residues.

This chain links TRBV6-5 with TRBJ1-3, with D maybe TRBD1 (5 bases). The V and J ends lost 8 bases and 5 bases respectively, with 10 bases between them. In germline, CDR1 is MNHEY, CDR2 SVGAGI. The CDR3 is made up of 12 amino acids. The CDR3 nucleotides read TGTGCCAGCGGGGCAGTGAGAAACACCATATATTTT. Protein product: CASGAVRNTIYF.

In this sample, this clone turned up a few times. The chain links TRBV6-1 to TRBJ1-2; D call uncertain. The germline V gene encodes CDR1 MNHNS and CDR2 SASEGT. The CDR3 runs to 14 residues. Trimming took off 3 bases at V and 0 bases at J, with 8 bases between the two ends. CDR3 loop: CASSDNRANYGYTF. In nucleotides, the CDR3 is TGTGCCAGCAGTGATAACAGAGCTAACTATGGCTACACCTTC.

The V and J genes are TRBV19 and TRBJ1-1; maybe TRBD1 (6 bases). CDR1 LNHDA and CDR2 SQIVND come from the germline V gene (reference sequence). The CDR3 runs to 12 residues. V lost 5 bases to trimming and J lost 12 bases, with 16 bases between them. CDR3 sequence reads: CASSFPETGSFF. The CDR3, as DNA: TGTGCCAGTAGTTTTCCCGAGACAGGCTCTTTCTTT.

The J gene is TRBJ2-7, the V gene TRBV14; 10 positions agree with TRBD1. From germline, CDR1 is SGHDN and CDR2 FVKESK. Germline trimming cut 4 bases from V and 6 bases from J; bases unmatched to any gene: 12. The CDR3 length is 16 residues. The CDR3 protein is CASSRRAGQGSSEQYF. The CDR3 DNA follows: TGTGCCAGCAGCCGAAGAGCGGGACAGGGGTCCAGCGAGCAGTACTTC.

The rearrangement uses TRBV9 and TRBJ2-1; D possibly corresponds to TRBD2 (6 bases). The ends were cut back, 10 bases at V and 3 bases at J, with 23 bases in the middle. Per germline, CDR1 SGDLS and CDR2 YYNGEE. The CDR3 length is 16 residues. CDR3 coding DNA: TGTGCCTCACAAGGTAACATGGGACTTGACTACAATGAGCAGTTCTTC. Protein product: CASQGNMGLDYNEQFF.

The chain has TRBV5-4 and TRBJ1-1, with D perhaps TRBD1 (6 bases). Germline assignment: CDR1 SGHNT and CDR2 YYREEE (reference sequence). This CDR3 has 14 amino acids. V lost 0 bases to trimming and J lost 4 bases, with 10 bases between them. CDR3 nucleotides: TGTGCCAGCAGCTTGGTTCCAGGGGCCACTGAAGCTTTCTTT. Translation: CASSLVPGATEAFF.

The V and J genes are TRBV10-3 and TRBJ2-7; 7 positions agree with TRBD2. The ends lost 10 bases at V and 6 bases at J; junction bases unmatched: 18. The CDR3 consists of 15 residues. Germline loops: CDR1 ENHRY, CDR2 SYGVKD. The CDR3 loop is CATRVGMRERGEQYF. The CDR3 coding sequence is TGTGCCACCAGAGTCGGAATGCGGGAGAGGGGCGAGCAGTACTTC.

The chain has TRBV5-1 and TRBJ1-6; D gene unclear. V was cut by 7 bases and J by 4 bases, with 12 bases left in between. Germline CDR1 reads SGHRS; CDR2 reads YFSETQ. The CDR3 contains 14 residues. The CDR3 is CASSEGFYNSPLHF. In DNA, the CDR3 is TGCGCCAGCTCCGAGGGATTTTATAATTCACCCCTCCACTTT.

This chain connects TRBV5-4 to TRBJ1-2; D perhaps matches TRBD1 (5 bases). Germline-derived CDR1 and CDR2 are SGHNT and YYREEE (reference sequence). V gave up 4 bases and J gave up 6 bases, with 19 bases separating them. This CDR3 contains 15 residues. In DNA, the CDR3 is TGTGCCAGCAGCCGGAACAAGCCCGGGGGGAATGGCTACACCTTC. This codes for CASSRNKPGGNGYTF.

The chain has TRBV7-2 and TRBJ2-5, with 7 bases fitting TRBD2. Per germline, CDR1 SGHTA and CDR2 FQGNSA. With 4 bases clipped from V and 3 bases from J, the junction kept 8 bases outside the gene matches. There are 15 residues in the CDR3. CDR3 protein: CASSSRDYSKETQYF. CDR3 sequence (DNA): TGTGCCAGCAGCTCCCGGGACTACTCCAAAGAGACCCAGTACTTC.

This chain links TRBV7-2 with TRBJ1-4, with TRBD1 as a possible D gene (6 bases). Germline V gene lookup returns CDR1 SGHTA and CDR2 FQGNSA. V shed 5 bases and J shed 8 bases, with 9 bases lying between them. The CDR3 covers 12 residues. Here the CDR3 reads CASSPGQEKLFF. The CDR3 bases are TGTGCCAGCAGCCCCGGACAGGAAAAACTGTTTTTT.

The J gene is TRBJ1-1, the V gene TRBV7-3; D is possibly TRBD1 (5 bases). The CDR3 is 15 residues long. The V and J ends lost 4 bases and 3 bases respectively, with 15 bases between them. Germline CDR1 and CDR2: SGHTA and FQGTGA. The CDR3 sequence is CASSSGPAGYTEAFF. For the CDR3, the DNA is TGTGCCAGCAGCTCAGGGCCGGCAGGGTACACTGAAGCTTTCTTT.

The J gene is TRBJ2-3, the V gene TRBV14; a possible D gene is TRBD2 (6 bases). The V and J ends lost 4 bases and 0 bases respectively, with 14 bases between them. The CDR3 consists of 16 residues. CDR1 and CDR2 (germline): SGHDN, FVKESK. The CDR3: CASSLGGTYSTDTQYF. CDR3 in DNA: TGTGCCAGCAGCCTTGGCGGGACTTATAGCACAGATACGCAGTATTTT.

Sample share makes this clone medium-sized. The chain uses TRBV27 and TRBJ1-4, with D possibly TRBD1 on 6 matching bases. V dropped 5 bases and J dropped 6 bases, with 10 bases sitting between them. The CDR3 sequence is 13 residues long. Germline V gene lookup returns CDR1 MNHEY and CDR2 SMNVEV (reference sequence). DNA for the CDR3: TGTGCCAGCAGTCAGGGGAAGGATGAAAAACTGTTTTTT. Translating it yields CASSQGKDEKLFF.

The CDR3 region is CASSPEGYSNQPQHF. In DNA form, the CDR3 reads TGCGCCAGCAGCCCTGAGGGTTATAGCAATCAGCCCCAGCATTTT. This chain links TRBV5-1 with TRBJ1-5; D not certain. V dropped 4 bases and J dropped 0 bases, with 11 bases sitting between them. The germline gives CDR1 SGHRS, CDR2 YFSETQ. The CDR3 covers 15 residues. The whole variable domain, remainder taken from reference TRBV5-1 and TRBJ1-5, is KAGVTQTPRYLIKTRGQQVTLSCSPISGHRSVSWYQQTPGQGLQFLFEYFSETQRNKGNFPGRFSGRQFSNSRSEMNVSTLELGDSALYLCASSPEGYSNQPQHFGDGTRLSIL.

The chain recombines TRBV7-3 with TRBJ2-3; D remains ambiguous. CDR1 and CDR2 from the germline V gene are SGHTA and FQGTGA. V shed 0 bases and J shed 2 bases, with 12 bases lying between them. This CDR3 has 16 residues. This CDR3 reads CASSLTGRPFTDTQYF. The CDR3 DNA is TGTGCCAGCAGCTTAACGGGCAGGCCGTTCACAGATACGCAGTATTTT.

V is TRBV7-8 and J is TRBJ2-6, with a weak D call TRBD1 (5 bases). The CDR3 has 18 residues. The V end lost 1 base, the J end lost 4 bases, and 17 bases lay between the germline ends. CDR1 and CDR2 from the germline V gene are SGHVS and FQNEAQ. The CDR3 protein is CASSLVQGRSGGANVLTF. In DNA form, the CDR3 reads TGTGCCAGCAGCTTAGTCCAGGGTCGTTCAGGCGGGGCCAACGTCCTGACTTTC.

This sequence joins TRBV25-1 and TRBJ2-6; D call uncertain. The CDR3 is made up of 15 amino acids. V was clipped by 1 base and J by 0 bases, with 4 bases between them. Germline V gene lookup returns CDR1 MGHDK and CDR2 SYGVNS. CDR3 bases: TGTGCCAGCAGTGAATTCCTCTCTGGGGCCAACGTCCTGACTTTC. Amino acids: CASSEFLSGANVLTF.

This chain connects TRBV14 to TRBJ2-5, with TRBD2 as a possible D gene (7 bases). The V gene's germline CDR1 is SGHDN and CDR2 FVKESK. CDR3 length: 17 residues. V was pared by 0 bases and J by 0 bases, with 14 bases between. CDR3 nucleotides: TGTGCCAGCAGCCAAGATCGGAAGGGGGGGTACCAAGAGACCCAGTACTTC. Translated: CASSQDRKGGYQETQYF.

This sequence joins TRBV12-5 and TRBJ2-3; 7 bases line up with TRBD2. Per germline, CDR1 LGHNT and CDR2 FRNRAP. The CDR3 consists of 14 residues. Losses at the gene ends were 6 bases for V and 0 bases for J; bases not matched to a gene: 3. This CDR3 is CASGLAASTDTQYF. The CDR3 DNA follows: TGTGCTAGTGGGCTAGCGGCAAGCACAGATACGCAGTATTTT.

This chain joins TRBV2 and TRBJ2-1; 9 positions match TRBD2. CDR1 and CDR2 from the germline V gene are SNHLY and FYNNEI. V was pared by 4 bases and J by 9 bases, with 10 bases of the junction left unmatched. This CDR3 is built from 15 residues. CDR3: CASSGGGGAFGEQFF. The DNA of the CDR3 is TGTGCCAGCAGTGGTGGCGGGGGGGCATTTGGTGAGCAGTTCTTC.

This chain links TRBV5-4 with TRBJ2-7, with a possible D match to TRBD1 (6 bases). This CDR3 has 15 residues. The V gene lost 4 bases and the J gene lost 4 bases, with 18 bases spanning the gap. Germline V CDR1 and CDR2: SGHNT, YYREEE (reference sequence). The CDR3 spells CASSKSRDTLYEQYF. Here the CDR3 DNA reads TGTGCCAGCAGCAAAAGCCGGGACACACTATACGAGCAGTACTTC. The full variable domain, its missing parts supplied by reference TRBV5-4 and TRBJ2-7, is ETGVTQSPTHLIKTRGQQVTLRCSSQSGHNTVSWYQQALGQGPQFIFQYYREEENGRGNFPPRFSGLQFPNYSSELNVNALELDDSALYLCASSKSRDTLYEQYFGPGTRLTVT.

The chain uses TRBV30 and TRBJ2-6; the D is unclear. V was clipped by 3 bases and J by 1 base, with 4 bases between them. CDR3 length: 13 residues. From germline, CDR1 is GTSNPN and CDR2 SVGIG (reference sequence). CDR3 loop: CAWSLSGANVLTF. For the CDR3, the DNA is TGTGCCTGGAGCTTATCTGGGGCCAACGTCCTGACTTTC.

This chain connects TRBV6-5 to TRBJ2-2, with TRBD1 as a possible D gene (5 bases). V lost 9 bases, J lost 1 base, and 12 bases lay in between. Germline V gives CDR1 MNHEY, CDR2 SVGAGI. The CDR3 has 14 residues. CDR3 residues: CASTRGRNTGELFF. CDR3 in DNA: TGTGCCAGTACAAGGGGTCGGAACACCGGGGAGCTGTTTTTT.

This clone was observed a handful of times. The CDR3 protein is CASLFRDYTLSGANVLTF. DNA of the CDR3: TGTGCCAGCCTCTTCCGGGACTATACGCTCTCTGGGGCCAACGTCCTGACTTTC. The V call is TRBV5-6, the J call TRBJ2-6, with 7 nucleotides matching TRBD2. This CDR3 has 18 amino acids. The V gene's germline CDR1 is SGHDT and CDR2 YYEEEE. Trimming cost V 7 bases and J 0 bases; bases outside gene matches: 13. Looking up the rest from reference TRBV5-6 and TRBJ2-6 gives the full variable domain: DAGVTQSPTHLIKTRGQQVTLRCSPKSGHDTVSWYQQALGQGPQFIFQYYEEEERQRGNFPDRFSGHQFPNYSSELNVNALLLGDSALYLCASLFRDYTLSGANVLTFGAGSRLTVL.